This TCR beta chain originates from a study of T-cell memory formation after mild COVID-19. Findings and limits, study-wide: Some clones that responded were present in memory (sampled pre-infection), which suggests cross-reactive memory joined. Clones that contracted clustered mainly in CM and EM if CD4+ and in EMRA if CD8+. Day 15 to 85 contractors were CD4/CD8 balanced; later expanders leaned CD4+.

Employing constant-segment primers, 5'RACE generated TCR alpha and TCR beta cDNA libraries bearing sample barcodes and UMIs. Each CDR3 protein gets one entry after TCRdb re-called the 5' RACE reads with MiXCR. The sample yields approximately 200,000 distinct CDR3 sequences, roughly 17% seen once. This clonotype was seen a handful of times. Its antigen is unidentified. The sequenced sample consisted of PBMCs or a T cell subset sorted from them (not recorded which). The origin of this receptor is an adult woman who had mild COVID-19 (a few samples of this study predate the infection). Cell type and time point are not known.

The CDR3 sequence is CASSYRVFGTEAFF. CDR3 DNA sequence: TGTGCCAGCAGTTACAGGGTTTTCGGCACTGAAGCTTTCTTT. This chain uses TRBV7-9 with TRBJ1-1, with a possible D match to TRBD1 (6 bases). CDR1 and CDR2 (germline): SEHNR, FQNEAQ (reference sequence). The V gene lost 6 bases and the J gene lost 4 bases, with 15 bases spanning the gap. The CDR3 runs to 14 residues.